These 22 T cell receptor beta chains were sequenced from one sample in a study of control samples from healthy donors and cancer patients. Produced via immunoSEQ multiplex PCR; TCRdb's table is partial and in-frame only. The sample includes 100,000 to 120,000 clones, about four fifths of them seen just once. Sequencing used blood. Every receptor here comes from a woman aged 45-59 years in good health.

V and J are TRBV19 and TRBJ2-2; possibly TRBD1 for D (6 bases). V lost 10 bases to trimming and J lost 5 bases, with 17 bases between them. Germline-derived CDR1 and CDR2 are LNHDA and SQIVND (reference sequence). The CDR3 length is 14 residues. CDR3 nucleotide sequence: TGTGCCATTGGGGGCAGGGGCGGAACCGGGGAGCTGTTTTTT. Translation gives CAIGGRGGTGELFF.

The V call is TRBV6-4, the J call TRBJ1-1; D gene ambiguous. Germline CDR1 and CDR2: MRHNA and SNTAGT. The CDR3 loop spans 13 amino acids. V was trimmed by 4 bases and J by 3 bases, leaving 9 bases between them. CDR3 bases: TGTGCCAGCAGTGCAGGAATCCACACTGAAGCTTTCTTT. Translating gives CASSAGIHTEAFF.

The chain has TRBV7-6 and TRBJ2-1, with 9 bases that match TRBD2. V lost 1 base to trimming and J lost 8 bases; unmatched junction nucleotides: 12. There are 17 residues in the CDR3. In germline, CDR1 is SGHVS, CDR2 FNYEAQ. This CDR3 reads CASSLVDSGGDRDEQFF. CDR3 DNA: TGTGCCAGCAGCTTAGTGGATAGCGGGGGAGATCGCGATGAGCAGTTCTTC.

The chain has TRBV3-1 (or the pseudogene TRBV3-2) and TRBJ2-1, with TRBD2 identical over 15 bases. CDR1 and CDR2 (germline): LGHDT, YNNKEL (reference sequence). The CDR3 is 15 amino acids. V lost 4 bases to trimming and J lost 9 bases; unmatched junction nucleotides: 4. This chain's CDR3 is CASSPGLAGGGEQFF. The CDR3 DNA reads TGTGCCAGCAGCCCGGGACTAGCGGGGGGAGGTGAGCAGTTCTTC.

This clone was seen more than once but under ten times. The chain's CDR3 is CASSQDHWNTEAFF. The CDR3 region has the DNA TGTGCCAGCAGCCAAGATCACTGGAACACTGAAGCTTTCTTT. The chain recombines TRBV4-2 with TRBJ1-1; D gene ambiguous. The length of the CDR3 is 14 residues. The V and J ends lost 0 bases and 1 base respectively, with 6 bases between them. Germline loops: CDR1 LGHNA, CDR2 YNFKEQ.

In its sample, this clone was seen once. The CDR3 coding sequence is TGTGCCAGCAGCTACCAAGACAGGGGCCCTTATGGCTACACCTTC. As protein: CASSYQDRGPYGYTF. The chain is built from TRBV7-2 and TRBJ1-2, with TRBD1 matching 8 bases. The CDR3 has 15 residues. V was clipped by 4 bases and J by 5 bases; unmatched bases: 9. From germline, CDR1 is SGHTA and CDR2 FQGNSA.

V usage is TRBV6-1 and J usage is TRBJ2-2; 10 bases line up with TRBD2. After removal of 2 bases from V and 4 bases from J, the junction contained 4 bases not matched to a gene. The CDR3 runs to 16 residues. CDR1 is MNHNS and CDR2 is SASEGT in the germline V gene. CDR3 nucleotides: TGTGCCAGCAGTGAAAGGGTAGCGGGGGGCACCGGGGAGCTGTTTTTT. It yields the protein CASSERVAGGTGELFF.

The CDR3 sequence: CASRGQGANYGYTF. The CDR3 bases are TGCGCCAGCAGGGGACAGGGAGCTAACTATGGCTACACCTTC. The gene calls are TRBV4-3 and TRBJ1-2; 9 nucleotides agree with TRBD1. Germline V CDR1 and CDR2: LGHNA, YSLEER. This CDR3 spans 14 amino acids. The trim removed 6 bases at V and 0 bases at J, leaving 2 bases unmatched.

The V and J genes are TRBV29-1 and TRBJ1-1; possibly TRBD1 for D (6 bases). This CDR3 region has 13 residues. V was cut by 5 bases and J by 5 bases, with 15 bases left in between. The germline CDR1 and CDR2 sequences are SQVTM and ANQGSEA. This CDR3 reads CSVWGGPGTEAFF. CDR3 DNA: TGCAGCGTTTGGGGGGGGCCGGGAACTGAAGCTTTCTTT.

This clone turned up a few times. The chain is built from TRBV5-6 and TRBJ2-1; TRBD2 is a possible D gene (6 bases). The V gene lost 0 bases and the J gene lost 0 bases, with 10 bases spanning the gap. CDR3 size: 16 residues. The germline V gene has CDR1 SGHDT and CDR2 YYEEEE. The CDR3 DNA is TGTGCCAGCAGCTTGGCGGGACTGAGCTCCTACAATGAGCAGTTCTTC. The encoded protein is CASSLAGLSSYNEQFF.

This clone was seen a handful of times. This chain uses TRBV7-2 with TRBJ2-3, with D uncertain. Germline V lookup: CDR1 SGHTA, CDR2 FQGNSA. V lost 2 bases to trimming and J lost 3 bases, with 15 bases between them. The CDR3 has 16 residues. The CDR3 DNA reads as TGTGCCAGCAGCTTACCTCGGTTCGGTGGGACAGATACGCAGTATTTT. Translating gives CASSLPRFGGTDTQYF.

The genes are TRBV7-2 and TRBJ2-7; D remains unclear. This CDR3 is 14 amino acids long. CDR1 SGHTA and CDR2 FQGNSA come from the germline V gene. The V end was cut by 3 bases, the J end by 4 bases, with 13 bases between. This CDR3 reads CASSFYVGRYEQYF. CDR3 DNA: TGTGCCAGCAGCTTTTATGTGGGTCGGTACGAGCAGTACTTC. The whole variable domain, remainder taken from reference TRBV7-2 and TRBJ2-7, is GAGVSQSPSNKVTEKGKDVELRCDPISGHTALYWYRQSLGQGLEFLIYFQGNSAPDKSGLPSDRFSAERTGGSVSTLTIQRTQQEDSAVYLCASSFYVGRYEQYFGPGTRLTVT.

This clone showed up just a few times. This chain joins TRBV4-2 and TRBJ1-6; D unresolved. Germline-derived CDR1 and CDR2 are LGHNA and YNFKEQ. This CDR3 has 14 residues. Trimming removed 0 bases at V and 7 bases at J, with 7 bases between. The CDR3 sequence is CASSQDTANSPLHF. The CDR3 DNA reads TGTGCCAGCAGCCAAGATACGGCCAATTCACCCCTCCACTTT.

The chain couples TRBV6-4 to TRBJ2-1; TRBD2 agrees at 14 bases. Losses at the gene ends were 0 bases for V and 6 bases for J; bases not matched to a gene: 10. Germline V gene data show CDR1 as MRHNA and CDR2 as SNTAGT. The CDR3 spans 19 residues. The CDR3 DNA follows: TGTGCCAGCAGTGACTCGCCCATGGGACTAGCGGGAGTCATCAATGAGCAGTTCTTC. Amino acid sequence: CASSDSPMGLAGVINEQFF.

The chain links TRBV4-3 to TRBJ1-1; no clear D gene. The CDR3 runs 14 residues. CDR1 LGHNA and CDR2 YSLEER come from the germline V gene. V lost 4 bases to trimming and J lost 1 base, with 10 bases between them. In DNA, the CDR3 is TGCGCCAGCAGCCGGACGGACGGGAACACTGAAGCTTTCTTT. Translating gives CASSRTDGNTEAFF.

V is TRBV27 and J is TRBJ1-4; D is unresolved. CDR1 and CDR2 from the germline V gene are MNHEY and SMNVEV (reference sequence). Trimming stripped 5 bases from V and 5 bases from J, with 15 bases between. The CDR3 is made up of 15 amino acids. The CDR3, as DNA: TGTGCCAGCAGTCCCTCGCGAGGGTGGAATGAAAAACTGTTTTTT. Its translation is CASSPSRGWNEKLFF. Filled out from reference TRBV27 and TRBJ1-4, the complete variable domain reads EAQVTQNPRYLITVTGKKLTVTCSQNMNHEYMSWYRQDPGLGLRQIYYSMNVEVTDKGDVPEGYKVSRKEKRNFPLILESPSPNQTSLYFCASSPSRGWNEKLFFGSGTQLSVL.

This clone was seen more than once but under ten times. The chain has TRBV4-3 and TRBJ1-2; D is unclear. The CDR3 covers 13 residues. Germline CDR1 reads LGHNA; CDR2 reads YSLEER. V lost 0 bases, J lost 5 bases, and 7 bases lay in between. The CDR3 nucleotides read TGCGCCAGCAGCCAAGATCGAGGGTATGGCTACACCTTC. Protein product: CASSQDRGYGYTF.

The chain uses TRBV27 and TRBJ1-6; TRBD1 might be the D (6 bases). The CDR3 runs to 17 residues. In germline, CDR1 is MNHEY, CDR2 SMNVEV (reference sequence). The germline V and J ends were trimmed by 3 bases and 4 bases, with 16 bases remaining between them. CDR3 nucleotides: TGTGCCAGCAGTTTGCGCGTCGGGGGGCCGTATAATTCACCCCTCCACTTT. This encodes CASSLRVGGPYNSPLHF.

The chain employs TRBV6-5 and TRBJ2-3, with 9 nucleotides matching TRBD2. CDR1 is MNHEY, CDR2 SVGAGI, per germline. This CDR3 contains 15 residues. The J segment lost 1 base and the V segment lost 6 bases, leaving 5 bases of the junction unmatched. The CDR3 nucleotides read TGTGCCAGCAGACTGATAGCGGGAGGCACAGATACGCAGTATTTT. It encodes CASRLIAGGTDTQYF.

The V call is TRBV9, the J call TRBJ2-2, with a weak D call TRBD1 (5 bases). Germline values: CDR1 SGDLS, CDR2 YYNGEE. This CDR3 contains 14 residues. The germline V and J ends were trimmed by 0 bases and 5 bases, with 8 bases remaining between them. CDR3 in amino acids: CASSVAWTTGELFF. CDR3 DNA: TGTGCCAGCAGCGTAGCTTGGACAACCGGGGAGCTGTTTTTT.

The rearrangement uses TRBV14 and TRBJ2-7, with 8 bases fitting TRBD2. V lost 5 bases and J lost 3; bases outside the gene matches: 6. CDR3 length equals 14 residues. Germline V gene sequence: CDR1 SGHDN, CDR2 FVKESK. The CDR3 loop is CASSNSGEGYEQYF. Here the CDR3 DNA reads TGTGCCAGCAGCAATAGCGGGGAGGGCTACGAGCAGTACTTC.

The genes are TRBV6-1 and TRBJ1-1, with unresolved D. The germline V gene has CDR1 MNHNS and CDR2 SASEGT. The CDR3 has 14 residues. V lost 3 bases, J lost 1 base, and 9 bases lay in between. The CDR3 loop reads CASSDHHRNTEAFF. The CDR3 DNA sequence: TGTGCCAGCAGTGACCATCACCGGAACACTGAAGCTTTCTTT.